This TCR beta chain was observed in a study of blood T cell repertoires in COVID-19 (dated by TCRdb to the early 2020s). About the full investigation: The collaborator samples originated in the United States, Italy and Spain and spanned the acute and convalescent phases of COVID-19. The prospective study material was composed of cDNA or gDNA derived from T cells, B-cell-depleted T cells, or PBMCs. The samples were drawn from two sources: the first 160 participants of the ongoing ImmuneRACE study, and fewer than 1,500 subjects contributed by 6 global collaborators. A freely available public database, intended as a resource for researchers studying the immune response to SARS-CoV-2, is where the repertoires were released. Sample metadata almost always included a de-identified subject ID, COVID-19 status, age in years and sex. Where available, HLA class I and class II types were obtained from metadata supplied by the sample provider rather than from assay-based typing. Subjects who had been exposed to COVID-19, were actively infected with it, or had recovered from it provided the deeply sampled blood TCRbeta repertoires that made up the dataset. What the work shows at the level of the full study, not this receptor alone: Clinical and demographic metadata were provided uncurated, with the amount varying by source and participant.

The CDR3 runs 13 amino acids, cysteine and phenylalanine included. Kept here is only the CDR3 DNA, which spans 39 bases and is read in frame from base 1. V and J lose 4 bases and 3 bases, and a span of 9 bases separates them. CDR1 and CDR2 are drawn from the germline V gene: SGHRS, YFSETQ. Worth noting for this clone: No antigen is known for it. No qualities accompany the bases; no much larger clone lies one base away.

The immunoSEQ Assay, a bias-controlled multiplex PCR, was used to amplify TCRbeta CDR3 regions from genomic DNA. In the source study's methods: Within the assay, amplification of reference gene primers was used to estimate how many nucleated cells each sample contained. To quantify the absolute abundance of each unique TCRbeta CDR3 rearrangement, sequence reads were collapsed and filtered. For each sample, productive Simpson clonality was calculated by taking the square root of Simpson's diversity index across productive rearrangements. Held by TCRdb, this immuneACCESS table contains in-frame sequences only and omits some clones. Under half of the omission traces to an unresolved V gene where checked; the cause of the rest is unknown. That table is the source of V, J and clone size, and D and trimming were worked out from the DNA. The sample has some 320,000 clones on record, about nine tenths of them singletons. The ten largest make up 2.6% of the sample.

Participants in the prospective study were aged about 18 to 95 years, lived in under 30 United States geographic areas, and enrolled through a virtual design. In the prospective study, participants were assigned to cohorts based on the clinical history participants reported in a screening survey and a study questionnaire. For ImmuneRACE Cohort 3, a participant was defined as recovered based on two consecutive negative NP/OP PCR tests, clearance by a healthcare professional, or resolution of symptoms. In the prospective study, mobile phlebotomists collected whole blood, serum and a nasopharyngeal or oropharyngeal swab from each participant. Additional blood draws and questionnaires over an approximately two-month period could optionally be provided by prospective study participants. Blood samples from the prospective study were shipped frozen or at room temperature prior to DNA extraction.

The chain is made from TRBV5-1 and TRBJ2-3; the D gene is perhaps TRBD2, on 6 matching bases. The clonotype was recovered from a man in his 60s who had recovered from COVID-19. The material sequenced was PBMCs or T cells enriched from blood (not recorded which). The nucleotide sequence reads as follows: TGCGCCAGCAGCATTAGCGGTACAGATACGCAGTATTTT. Translated, it reads CASSISGTDTQYF. The reference TRBV5-1 and TRBJ2-3 proteins fill in what lies around the CDR3, so the full variable domain reads KAGVTQTPRYLIKTRGQQVTLSCSPISGHRSVSWYQQTPGQGLQFLFEYFSETQRNKGNFPGRFSGRQFSNSRSEMNVSTLELGDSALYLCASSISGTDTQYFGPGTRLTVL.